This T cell receptor beta chain comes out of a study of blood T cells in healthy people across ages. Germline-derived CDR1 and CDR2 are SGHDT and YYEEEE. The CDR3 contains 17 residues. J gave up 4 bases and V 3 bases, and 12 bases lay outside the gene matches. A sample-barcoded 5' primer and a J-beta primer mix were used in a second PCR of about 6 to 11 cycles. In TCRdb, the 5' RACE reads were re-called with MiXCR into one record per CDR3 protein. The data hold around 1,000,000 distinct CDR3 sequences, with around 25% observed a single time. This same sample was also taken into another study, of T cells of mothers and their children.

Source material: blood. The V gene is TRBV5-6, the J gene TRBJ2-1, with TRBD2 identical over 8 bases. This receptor was identified in a girl aged 2-10 years in good health. The CDR3 protein is CASSSVGSGGAYNEQFF. Written as DNA, the CDR3 is TGTGCCAGCAGCTCGGTCGGGAGCGGGGGCGCATACAATGAGCAGTTCTTC.